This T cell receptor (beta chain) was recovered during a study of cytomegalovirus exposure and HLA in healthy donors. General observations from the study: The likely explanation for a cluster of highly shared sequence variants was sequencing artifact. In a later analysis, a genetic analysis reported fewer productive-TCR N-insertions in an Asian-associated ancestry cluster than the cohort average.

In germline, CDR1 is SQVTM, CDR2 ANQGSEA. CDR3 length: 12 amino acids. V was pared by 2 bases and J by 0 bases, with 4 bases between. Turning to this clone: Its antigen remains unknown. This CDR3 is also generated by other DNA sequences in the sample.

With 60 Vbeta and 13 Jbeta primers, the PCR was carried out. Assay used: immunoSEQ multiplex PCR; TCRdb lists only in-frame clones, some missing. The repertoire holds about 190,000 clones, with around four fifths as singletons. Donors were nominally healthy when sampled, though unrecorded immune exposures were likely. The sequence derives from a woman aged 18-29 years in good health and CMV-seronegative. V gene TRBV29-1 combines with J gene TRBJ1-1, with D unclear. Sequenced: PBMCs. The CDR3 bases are TGCAGCGTTGAACAAATGAACACTGAAGCTTTCTTT. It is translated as CSVEQMNTEAFF.